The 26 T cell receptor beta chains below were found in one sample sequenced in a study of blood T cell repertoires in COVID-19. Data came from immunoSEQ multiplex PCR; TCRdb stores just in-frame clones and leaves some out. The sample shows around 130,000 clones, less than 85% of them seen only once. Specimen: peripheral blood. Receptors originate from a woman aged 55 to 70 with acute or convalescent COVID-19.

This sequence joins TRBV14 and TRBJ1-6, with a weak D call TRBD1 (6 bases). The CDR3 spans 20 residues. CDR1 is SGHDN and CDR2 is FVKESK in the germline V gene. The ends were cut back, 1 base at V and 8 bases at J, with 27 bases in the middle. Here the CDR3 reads CASSQAVPGQAPRDDSPLHF. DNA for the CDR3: TGTGCCAGCAGCCAAGCGGTCCCGGGACAAGCTCCGAGGGACGATTCACCCCTCCACTTT. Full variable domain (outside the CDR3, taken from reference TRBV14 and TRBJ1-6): EAGVTQFPSHSVIEKGQTVTLRCDPISGHDNLYWYRRVMGKEIKFLLHFVKESKQDESGMPNNRFLAERTGGTYSTLKVQPAELEDSGVYFCASSQAVPGQAPRDDSPLHFGNGTRLTVT.

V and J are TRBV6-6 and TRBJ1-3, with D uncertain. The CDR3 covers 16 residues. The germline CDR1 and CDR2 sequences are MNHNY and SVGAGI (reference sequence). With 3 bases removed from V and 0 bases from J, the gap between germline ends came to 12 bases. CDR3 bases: TGTGCCAGCAGTTATGGCACGGGGAGCTCTGGAAACACCATATATTTT. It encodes CASSYGTGSSGNTIYF.

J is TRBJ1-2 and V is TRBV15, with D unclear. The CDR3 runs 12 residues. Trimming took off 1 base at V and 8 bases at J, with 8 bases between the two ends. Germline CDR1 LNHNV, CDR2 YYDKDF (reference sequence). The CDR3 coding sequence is TGTGCCACCAGCAGAGCTGGCCCCGGCTACACCTTC. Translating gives CATSRAGPGYTF.

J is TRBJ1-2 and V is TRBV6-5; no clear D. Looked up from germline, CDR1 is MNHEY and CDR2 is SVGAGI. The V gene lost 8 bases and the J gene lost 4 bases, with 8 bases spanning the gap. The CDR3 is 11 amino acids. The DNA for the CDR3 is TGTGCCAGCGACCCAGGCTATGGCTACACCTTC. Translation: CASDPGYGYTF.

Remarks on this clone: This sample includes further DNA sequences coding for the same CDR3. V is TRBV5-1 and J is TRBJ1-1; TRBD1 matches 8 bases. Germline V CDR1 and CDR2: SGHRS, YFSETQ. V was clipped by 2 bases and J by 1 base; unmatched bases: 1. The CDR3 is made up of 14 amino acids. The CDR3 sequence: CASSFGTGNTEAFF. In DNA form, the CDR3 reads TGCGCCAGCAGCTTCGGGACAGGGAACACTGAAGCTTTCTTT. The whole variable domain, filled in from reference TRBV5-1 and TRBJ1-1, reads KAGVTQTPRYLIKTRGQQVTLSCSPISGHRSVSWYQQTPGQGLQFLFEYFSETQRNKGNFPGRFSGRQFSNSRSEMNVSTLELGDSALYLCASSFGTGNTEAFFGQGTRLTVV.

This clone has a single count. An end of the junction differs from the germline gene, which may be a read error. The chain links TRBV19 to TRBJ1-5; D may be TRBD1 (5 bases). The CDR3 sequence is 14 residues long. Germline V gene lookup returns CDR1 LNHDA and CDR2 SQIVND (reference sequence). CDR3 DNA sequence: TGTGCCAGTAGTACCACAGGCTCCAATCGGCCCCAGCATTTT. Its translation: CASSTTGSNRPQHF.

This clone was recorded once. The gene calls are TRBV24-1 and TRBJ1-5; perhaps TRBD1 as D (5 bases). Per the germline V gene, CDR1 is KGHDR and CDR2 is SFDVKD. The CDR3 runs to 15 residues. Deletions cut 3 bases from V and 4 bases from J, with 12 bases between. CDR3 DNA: TGTGCCACCAGTGATGGTGGGGCCCCTAATCAGCCCCAGCATTTT. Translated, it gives CATSDGGAPNQPQHF.

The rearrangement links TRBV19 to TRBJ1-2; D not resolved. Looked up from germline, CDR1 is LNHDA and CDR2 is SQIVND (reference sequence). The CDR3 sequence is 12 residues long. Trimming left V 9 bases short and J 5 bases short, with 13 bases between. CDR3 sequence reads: CASLLAGYGYTF. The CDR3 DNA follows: TGTGCCAGCCTCTTGGCGGGTTATGGCTACACCTTC.

The CDR3 region is CASSFTGPPNTEAFF. DNA for the CDR3: TGTGCCAGCAGTTTTACAGGGCCCCCGAACACTGAAGCTTTCTTT. The chain employs TRBV27 and TRBJ1-1; possible D gene TRBD1, 6 bases. The V end lost 3 bases, the J end lost 1 base, and 12 bases lay between the germline ends. The CDR3 has 15 amino acids. Germline V lookup: CDR1 MNHEY, CDR2 SMNVEV (reference sequence).

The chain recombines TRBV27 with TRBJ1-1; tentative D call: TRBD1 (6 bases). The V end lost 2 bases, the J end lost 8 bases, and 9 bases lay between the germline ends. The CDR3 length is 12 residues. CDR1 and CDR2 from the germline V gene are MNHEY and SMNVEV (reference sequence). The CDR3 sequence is CASSLIGTEAFF. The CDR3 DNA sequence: TGTGCCAGCAGTTTAATCGGGACAGAAGCTTTCTTT.

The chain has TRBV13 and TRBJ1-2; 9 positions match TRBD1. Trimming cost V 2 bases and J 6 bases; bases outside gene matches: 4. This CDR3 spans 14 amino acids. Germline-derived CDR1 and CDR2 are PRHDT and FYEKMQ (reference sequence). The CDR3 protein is CASSLRDRANGYTF. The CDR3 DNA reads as TGTGCCAGCAGCTTACGGGACAGGGCTAATGGCTACACCTTC.

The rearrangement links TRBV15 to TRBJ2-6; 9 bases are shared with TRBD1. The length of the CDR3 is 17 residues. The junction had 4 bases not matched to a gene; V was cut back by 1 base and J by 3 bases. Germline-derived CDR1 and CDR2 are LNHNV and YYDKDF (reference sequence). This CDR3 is CATSRGDRVVGANVLTF. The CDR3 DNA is TGTGCCACCAGCAGAGGGGACAGGGTTGTTGGGGCCAACGTCCTGACTTTC.

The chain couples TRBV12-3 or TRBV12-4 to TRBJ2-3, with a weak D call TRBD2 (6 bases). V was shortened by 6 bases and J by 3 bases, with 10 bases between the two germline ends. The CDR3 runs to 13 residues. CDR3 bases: TGTGCCAGCAGCAGGAGGGGTACAGATACGCAGTATTTT. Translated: CASSRRGTDTQYF.

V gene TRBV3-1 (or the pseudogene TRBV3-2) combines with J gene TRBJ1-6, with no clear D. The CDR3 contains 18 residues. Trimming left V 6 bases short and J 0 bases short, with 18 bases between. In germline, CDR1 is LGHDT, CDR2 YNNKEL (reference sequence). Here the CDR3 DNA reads TGTGCCAGCAGTCAAAGGGAGTGGGTAGGCTCCTATAATTCACCCCTCCACTTT. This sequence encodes CASSQREWVGSYNSPLHF.

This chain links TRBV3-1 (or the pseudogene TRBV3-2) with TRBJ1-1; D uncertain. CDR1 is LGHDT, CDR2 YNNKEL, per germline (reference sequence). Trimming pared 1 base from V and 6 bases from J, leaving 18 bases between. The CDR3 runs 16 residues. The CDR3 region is CASSQVGQRFGAEAFF. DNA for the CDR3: TGTGCCAGCAGCCAAGTGGGCCAAAGATTTGGCGCTGAAGCTTTCTTT.

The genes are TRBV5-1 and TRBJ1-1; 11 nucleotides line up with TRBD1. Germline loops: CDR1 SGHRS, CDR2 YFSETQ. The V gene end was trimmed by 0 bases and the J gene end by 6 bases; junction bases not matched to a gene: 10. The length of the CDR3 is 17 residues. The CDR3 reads CASSLAVLGQGDSEAFF. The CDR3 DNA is TGCGCCAGCAGCTTGGCGGTGTTGGGACAGGGGGACTCTGAAGCTTTCTTT.

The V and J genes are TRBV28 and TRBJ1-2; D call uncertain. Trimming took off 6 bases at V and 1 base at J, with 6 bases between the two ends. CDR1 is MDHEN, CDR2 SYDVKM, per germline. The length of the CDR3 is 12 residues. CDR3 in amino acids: CASSGNNYGYTF. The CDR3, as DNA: TGTGCCAGCAGCGGGAATAACTATGGCTACACCTTC.

The CDR3 nucleotides read TGTGCCAGCAGCTTCGCGTGGAACACTGAAGCTTTCTTT. It codes for CASSFAWNTEAFF. This chain connects TRBV7-9 to TRBJ1-1; no reliable D call. Germline V CDR1 and CDR2: SEHNR, FQNEAQ (reference sequence). The V and J ends lost 3 bases and 1 base respectively, with 6 bases between them. This CDR3 is 13 amino acids long.

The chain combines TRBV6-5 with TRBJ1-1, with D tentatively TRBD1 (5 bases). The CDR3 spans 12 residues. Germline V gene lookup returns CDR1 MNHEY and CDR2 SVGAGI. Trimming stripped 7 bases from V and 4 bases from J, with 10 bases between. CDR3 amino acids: CASTQTGTEAFF. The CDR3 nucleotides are TGTGCCAGCACCCAAACAGGCACTGAAGCTTTCTTT.

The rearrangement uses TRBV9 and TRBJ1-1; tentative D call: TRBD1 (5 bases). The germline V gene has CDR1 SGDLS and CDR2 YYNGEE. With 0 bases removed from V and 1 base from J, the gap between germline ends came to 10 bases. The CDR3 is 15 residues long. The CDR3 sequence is CASSVAPGKNTEAFF. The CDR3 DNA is TGTGCCAGCAGCGTAGCCCCAGGGAAGAACACTGAAGCTTTCTTT.

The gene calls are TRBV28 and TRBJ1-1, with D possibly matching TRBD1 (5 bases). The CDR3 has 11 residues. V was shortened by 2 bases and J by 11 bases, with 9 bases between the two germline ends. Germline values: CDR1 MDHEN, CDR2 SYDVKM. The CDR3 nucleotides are TGTGCCAGCAGTTTACAGGGTTGGGCTTTCTTT. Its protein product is CASSLQGWAFF.

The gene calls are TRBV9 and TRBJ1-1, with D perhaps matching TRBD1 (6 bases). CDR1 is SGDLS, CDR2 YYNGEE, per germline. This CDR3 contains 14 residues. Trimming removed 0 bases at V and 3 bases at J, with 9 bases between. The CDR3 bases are TGTGCCAGCAGCGTAGGAGGGGGAGACACTGAAGCTTTCTTT. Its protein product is CASSVGGGDTEAFF.

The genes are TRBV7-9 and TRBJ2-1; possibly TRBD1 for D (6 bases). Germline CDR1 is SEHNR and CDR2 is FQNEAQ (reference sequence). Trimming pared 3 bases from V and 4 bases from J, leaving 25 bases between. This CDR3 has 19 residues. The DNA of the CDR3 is TGTGCCAGCAGCTTGGGGGTATATGGGGGCACCCCCCCGTACAATGAGCAGTTCTTC. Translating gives CASSLGVYGGTPPYNEQFF.

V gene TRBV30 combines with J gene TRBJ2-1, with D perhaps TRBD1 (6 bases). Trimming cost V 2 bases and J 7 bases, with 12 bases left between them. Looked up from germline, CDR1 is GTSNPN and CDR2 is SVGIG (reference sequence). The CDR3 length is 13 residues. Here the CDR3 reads CAWSLQGRNEQFF. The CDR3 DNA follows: TGTGCCTGGAGTCTTCAGGGGCGGAATGAGCAGTTCTTC.

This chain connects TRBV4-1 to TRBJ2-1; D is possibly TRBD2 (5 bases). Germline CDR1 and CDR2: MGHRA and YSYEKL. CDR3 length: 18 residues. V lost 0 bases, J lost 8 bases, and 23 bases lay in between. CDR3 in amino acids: CASSQEPLDRGLNYEQFF. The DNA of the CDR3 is TGCGCCAGCAGCCAAGAGCCCCTAGACCGCGGACTTAATTATGAGCAGTTCTTC.

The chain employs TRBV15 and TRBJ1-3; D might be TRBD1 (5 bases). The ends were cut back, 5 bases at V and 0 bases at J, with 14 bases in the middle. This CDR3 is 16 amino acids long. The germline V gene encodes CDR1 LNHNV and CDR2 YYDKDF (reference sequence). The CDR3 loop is CATSWEGLSSGNTIYF. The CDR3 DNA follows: TGTGCCACCAGCTGGGAGGGACTGAGCTCTGGAAACACCATATATTTT.